These T cell receptor beta chains were read from a single sample in a study of cytomegalovirus exposure and HLA in healthy donors. TCRdb's copy holds only in-frame clones and misses some; the assay was immunoSEQ multiplex PCR. Among about 120,000 clones listed, 80% to 90% were seen once. The sample was PBMCs. The source of these receptors is a man in his forties in good health and CMV-seronegative. Both conserved end residues are part of each CDR3. The D gene is left open where the match is weak. Clone sizes are given selectively: once, few, many, or a class where the clone is expanded.

TRBJ2-7 few - TRBV11-2 TGTGCCAGCAGCTTAGATAACAGGAAAAGGGGCGAGCAGTACTTC CASSLDNRKRGEQYF
TRBJ2-1 few - TRBV2 TGTGCCAGCAGCCCGGTTGGTGACAATGAGCAGTTCTTC CASSPVGDNEQFF
TRBJ2-1 - TRBD2 TRBV15 TGTGCCACCAGCAAGGGACTAGCGGGGTACAATGAGCAGTTCTTC CATSKGLAGYNEQFF
TRBJ2-1 few - TRBV2 TGTGCCAGCAGCGTGGGCAGGGGAATTGAGCAGTTCTTC CASSVGRGIEQFF
TRBJ2-1 - TRBD2 TRBV6-5 TGTGCCAGCAGTTCACCGGGACTAGCTTACAATGAGCAGTTCTTC CASSSPGLAYNEQFF
TRBJ2-2 - - TRBV6-5 TGTGCCAGCAGTTACTCCCAAACAGGGACCGGGGAGCTGTTTTTT CASSYSQTGTGELFF
TRBJ2-2 - TRBD1 TRBV11-2 TGTGCCAGCAGCTTAGTGGGTAGGGGGCGATACACCGGGGAGCTGTTTTTT CASSLVGRGRYTGELFF
TRBJ2-1 few - TRBV7-2 TGTGCCAGCAGGGCGGGGGCGGCTAGGAATGAGCAGTTCTTC CASRAGAARNEQFF
TRBJ2-3 - - TRBV5-4 TGTGCCAGCAGCTTGGGCTTAGAGGAAGATACGCAGTATTTT CASSLGLEEDTQYF
TRBJ2-5 - TRBD1 TRBV18 TGTGCCAGCTCGCCTACAGGGGGTACCCTAGAGACCCAGTACTTC CASSPTGGTLETQYF
TRBJ2-2 - TRBD2 TRBV7-2 TGTGCCAGCAGCTCTGCCTCCGGACTAGCGGGAGCGGTCGGGGAGCTGTTTTTT CASSSASGLAGAVGELFF
TRBJ2-4 few TRBD1 TRBV30 TGTGCCTGGAGAGAAAACACAGGGGGCGCAGCCAAAAACATTCAGTACTTC CAWRENTGGAAKNIQYF
TRBJ2-1 - TRBD2 TRBV11-2 TGTGCCAGCACCCCGGGACTAGCGGGGGGGCCTTACAATGAGCAGTTCTTC CASTPGLAGGPYNEQFF
TRBJ2-7 - TRBD1 TRBV28 TGTGCCAGCAGTCAGGGGGCCTACGAGCAGTACTTC CASSQGAYEQYF
TRBJ2-1 - TRBD2 TRBV10-3 TGTGCCATCAGTGACCAGGGACTAGGTGTTTACAATGAGCAGTTCTTC CAISDQGLGVYNEQFF
TRBJ1-1 few - TRBV7-8 TGTGCCAGCAGCTTAATGCGGGCGGCCTTGAACACTGAAGCTTTCTTT CASSLMRAALNTEAFF
TRBJ2-3 - TRBD2 TRBV7-2 TGTGCCAGCAGCCCAGCTAGCGGGGCACGCACAGATACGCAGTATTTT CASSPASGARTDTQYF
TRBJ1-5 - - TRBV19 TGTGCCAGCGGGACACCCTATAGCAATCAGCCCCAGCATTTT CASGTPYSNQPQHF
TRBJ1-4 - - TRBV5-1 TGCGCCAGCAAGGTCCAGGGGATAACTAATGAAAAACTGTTTTTT CASKVQGITNEKLFF
TRBJ1-2 few - TRBV19 TGTGCCAGTAAGGGGAGACAGGAGCCCCAAGGTAGAGGCTACACCTTC CASKGRQEPQGRGYTF
TRBJ2-7 - TRBD2 TRBV5-1 TGCGCCAGCAGCCCGATGACTAGCGGGGCTACCTACGAGCAGTACTTC CASSPMTSGATYEQYF
TRBJ2-5 - TRBD2 TRBV5-1 TGCGCCAGCAGAGCGGGAACTGCAGAGACCCAGTACTTC CASRAGTAETQYF
TRBJ2-3 - TRBD2 TRBV2 TGTGCCAGCACCCTGGGGGGGCTAGCGGGACGGGATACGCAGTATTTT CASTLGGLAGRDTQYF
TRBJ2-1 - - TRBV7-2 TGTGCCAGCAGCTTAGCTGGGACTCCCAATGAGCAGTTCTTC CASSLAGTPNEQFF
TRBJ2-3 - TRBD1 TRBV4-3 TGCGCCAGCAGCCTTCAGGGGGCCCAGGGCACAGATACGCAGTATTTT CASSLQGAQGTDTQYF
TRBJ1-2 - - TRBV30 TGTGCCTGGAAAGGACAGTTCGTTTCTGGCTACACCTTC CAWKGQFVSGYTF
TRBJ2-7 few TRBD2 TRBV19 TGTGCCACCGAGAGGACTAGCGGTTCCTACGAGCAGTACTTC CATERTSGSYEQYF
TRBJ2-2 few - TRBV7-2 TGTGCCAGCAGCTTATTATCGGCCGGGGAGCTGTTTTTT CASSLLSAGELFF
TRBJ2-1 few TRBD2 TRBV28 TGTGCCAGCAGTCCCTCCCCGGGGGTATTGGCGGGAGCCTACAATGAGCAGTTCTTC CASSPSPGVLAGAYNEQFF
TRBJ1-2 once TRBD1 TRBV9 TGTGCCAGCAGCGTAGGACCCGGGACAGGGTTTGGTGGCTACACCTTC CASSVGPGTGFGGYTF
TRBJ2-2 few - TRBV11-3 TGTGCCAGCAGCTCGCCCCGGGACCAGGGGTCCGGGGAGCTGTTTTTT CASSSPRDQGSGELFF
TRBJ2-2 - TRBD2 TRBV7-9 TGTGCCAGCAGCTTAGGGGTAGCGGGAGTGAGCACCGGGGAGCTGTTTTTT CASSLGVAGVSTGELFF
TRBJ2-7 - TRBD1 TRBV28 TGTGCCAGCAGTTCAGGGACAGGGTTCACCTACGAGCAGTACTTC CASSSGTGFTYEQYF
TRBJ1-1 - - TRBV30 TGTGCCTGGACTGTGGGCGTTTTATGGCGGGACGGGAACACTGAAGCTTTCTTT CAWTVGVLWRDGNTEAFF
TRBJ1-5 - - TRBV28 TGTGCCAGCAGTTCCCCAAGACGCGGGACTAGCAATCAGCCCCAGCATTTT CASSSPRRGTSNQPQHF
TRBJ2-6 few TRBD2 TRBV28 TGTGCCAGCAGTTTGCGGGGGGCCAACGGCCTGACTTTC CASSLRGANGLTF
TRBJ2-6 - TRBD1 TRBV5-1 TGCGCCAGCAGCTGGGGGGACAGGGGGGCCAACGGCCTGACTTTC CASSWGDRGANGLTF
TRBJ2-4 few - TRBV7-6 TGTGCCAGCAGCTTGGACATCCGGGCGGCTCAGTACTTC CASSLDIRAAQYF
TRBJ1-2 - TRBD1 TRBV2 TGTGCCATCCTGACAGGGATGACTGTTGGCTACACCTTC CAILTGMTVGYTF
TRBJ2-7 - - TRBV21-1 TGTGCCAGCAGCGAAGAGAGGGCAGGGGGCTTCTACGAGCAGTACTTC CASSEERAGGFYEQYF
TRBJ1-4 - - TRBV9 TGTGCCAGCAGCGTAGCGGGGTCTGAAAAACTGTTTTTT CASSVAGSEKLFF